These 8 T cell receptor beta chains were sequenced from one sample in a study of blood T cell repertoires in COVID-19. Method: immunoSEQ multiplex PCR; TCRdb's copy keeps in-frame clones and lacks some. The sample includes fewer than 150,000 clones, more than 75% of them seen just once. What was sequenced was peripheral blood. The origin of the receptors is a man aged 35-49 years with acute or convalescent COVID-19.

The V gene is TRBV7-8, the J gene TRBJ2-5, with TRBD2 identical over 7 bases. Germline V lookup: CDR1 SGHVS, CDR2 FQNEAQ. V gave up 1 base and J gave up 7 bases; unmatched junction bases: 12. This CDR3 is 16 amino acids long. The CDR3 region has the DNA TGTGCCAGCAGCTTAGATGCTAGCGGTGATTGGGGGACCCAGTACTTC. Translation gives CASSLDASGDWGTQYF.

The genes are TRBV9 and TRBJ2-1, with 10 nucleotides matching TRBD2. V shed 0 bases and J 0 bases; nucleotides not matched to a gene: 9. Germline-derived CDR1 and CDR2 are SGDLS and YYNGEE. The CDR3 consists of 19 residues. The CDR3 nucleotides are TGTGCCAGCAGCGTAGCTAGCGGGGGACCTAAAAGCTCCTACAATGAGCAGTTCTTC. The encoded protein is CASSVASGGPKSSYNEQFF.

The V call is TRBV6-5, the J call TRBJ1-6; the D is unclear. Trimming pared 8 bases from V and 5 bases from J, leaving 7 bases between. This CDR3 region has 12 residues. Looked up from germline, CDR1 is MNHEY and CDR2 is SVGAGI. CDR3 sequence (DNA): TGTGCCAGCCAATTTGATAATTCACCCCTCCACTTT. Encoded protein: CASQFDNSPLHF.

CDR3 sequence: CASSRPGQGAMGGYTF. In nucleotides, the CDR3 is TGTGCCAGCAGCCGTCCGGGACAGGGGGCGATGGGTGGCTACACCTTC. The chain carries TRBV3-1 (or the pseudogene TRBV3-2) and TRBJ1-2; 12 bases fit TRBD1. The trim removed 4 bases at V and 7 bases at J, leaving 10 bases unmatched. This CDR3 region has 16 residues. Germline V gene data show CDR1 as LGHDT and CDR2 as YNNKEL (reference sequence).

CDR3 loop: CASKQIHSGNTIYF. CDR3 sequence (DNA): TGTGCCAGCAAACAAATTCACTCTGGAAACACCATATATTTT. V usage is TRBV5-4 and J usage is TRBJ1-3; unclear D gene. Germline CDR1 reads SGHNT; CDR2 reads YYREEE (reference sequence). The V end was cut by 6 bases, the J end by 0 bases, with 10 bases between. The CDR3 loop spans 14 amino acids.

The chain combines TRBV7-2 with TRBJ2-3; D not certain. CDR3 length: 15 amino acids. Trimming shortened V by 0 bases and J by 4 bases, and 11 bases separated the two germline ends. Germline assignment: CDR1 SGHTA and CDR2 FQGNSA. The CDR3 DNA reads as TGTGCCAGCAGCTTAGCTCGTGCGTACCCAGATACGCAGTATTTT. This gives the protein CASSLARAYPDTQYF.

This sequence joins TRBV30 and TRBJ2-5, with 12 bases that match TRBD2. V shed 5 bases, J shed 4 bases, and the junction held 5 bases outside the gene matches. Per germline, CDR1 GTSNPN and CDR2 SVGIG (reference sequence). The CDR3 is 14 amino acids. The CDR3 spells CAWGTSGGSETQYF. In DNA form, the CDR3 reads TGTGCCTGGGGCACTAGCGGGGGGTCAGAGACCCAGTACTTC.

The V and J genes are TRBV29-1 and TRBJ2-7; 7 positions match TRBD2. Looked up from germline, CDR1 is SQVTM and CDR2 is ANQGSEA. The V and J ends lost 4 bases and 6 bases, in that order; junction bases with no gene match: 12. CDR3 length: 14 residues. CDR3 region: CSVGVAGVQSEQYF. Written as DNA, the CDR3 is TGCAGCGTTGGAGTTGCGGGGGTCCAAAGCGAGCAGTACTTC.